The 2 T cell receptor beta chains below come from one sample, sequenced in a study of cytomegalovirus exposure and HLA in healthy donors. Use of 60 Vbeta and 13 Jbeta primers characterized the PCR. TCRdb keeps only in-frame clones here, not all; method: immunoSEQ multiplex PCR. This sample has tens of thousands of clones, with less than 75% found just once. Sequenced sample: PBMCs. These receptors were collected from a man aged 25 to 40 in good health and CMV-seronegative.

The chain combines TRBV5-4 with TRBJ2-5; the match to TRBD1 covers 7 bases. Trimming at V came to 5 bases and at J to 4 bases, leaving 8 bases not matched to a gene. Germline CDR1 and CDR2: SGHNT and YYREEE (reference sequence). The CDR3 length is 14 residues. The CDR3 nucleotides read TGTGCCAGCAGTTTTACAGGGGTTCCAGAGACCCAGTACTTC. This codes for CASSFTGVPETQYF.

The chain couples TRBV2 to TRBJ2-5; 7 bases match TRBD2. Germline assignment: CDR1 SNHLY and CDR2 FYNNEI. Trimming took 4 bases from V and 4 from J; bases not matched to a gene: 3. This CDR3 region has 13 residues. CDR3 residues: CASSVERGETQYF. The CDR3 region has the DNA TGTGCCAGCAGTGTGGAGCGGGGAGAGACCCAGTACTTC.